A selection of T cell receptor beta chains follows, all from one sample in a study of cytomegalovirus exposure and HLA in healthy donors. Only in-frame clones appear in the TCRdb table, and some are missing; sequencing was by immunoSEQ multiplex PCR. There are some 310,000 clones in the sample; roughly 87% occur only once, and roughly 0.88% lies in the top ten. Sequenced material: PBMCs. These TCRs come from a man aged 25-40 years in good health and CMV-seronegative. The CDR3 runs from the conserved cysteine through the conserved F or W. The D gene is left open where the match is weak. Not every row has a clone size; where given, it reads once, few, many or a size class.

cdr3_nt: TGTGCCAGCAGCCAAGCCGGGGGGTCTACTGGAAACACCATATATTTT
cdr3_aa: CASSQAGGSTGNTIYF
j_call: TRBJ1-3
clone_size: NA
d_call: NA
v_call: TRBV14

cdr3_nt: TGTGCCAGCAGCTTAGGGCAGACTAATGAAAAACTGTTTTTT
cdr3_aa: CASSLGQTNEKLFF
j_call: TRBJ1-4
clone_size: NA
d_call: NA
v_call: TRBV7-8

cdr3_nt: TGTGCCAGCAGTTACTCATCGGCCAGGGAGAACACTGAAGCTTTCTTT
cdr3_aa: CASSYSSARENTEAFF
j_call: TRBJ1-1
clone_size: NA
d_call: NA
v_call: TRBV6-5

cdr3_nt: TGTGCCAGTAGTATCCTCGGGACAGGGTATGGGGAGCAGTTCTTC
cdr3_aa: CASSILGTGYGEQFF
j_call: TRBJ2-1
clone_size: NA
d_call: TRBD1
v_call: TRBV19

cdr3_nt: TGTGCCAGCAGCAGTGCCGGGACAGGGAGTTACGAGCAGTACTTC
cdr3_aa: CASSSAGTGSYEQYF
j_call: TRBJ2-7
clone_size: NA
d_call: TRBD1
v_call: TRBV9

cdr3_nt: TGTGCCAGCAGTTTTGGGGCTGGCTACACCTTC
cdr3_aa: CASSFGAGYTF
j_call: TRBJ1-2
clone_size: NA
d_call: NA
v_call: TRBV6-4

cdr3_nt: TGTGCCAGCAGTGAAGCGGACAGGGGATTCAAGGAGACCCAGTACTTC
cdr3_aa: CASSEADRGFKETQYF
j_call: TRBJ2-5
clone_size: NA
d_call: TRBD1
v_call: TRBV2

cdr3_nt: TGTGCCAGCAGCTTAGACCCTAATCGCTACGAGCAGTACTTC
cdr3_aa: CASSLDPNRYEQYF
j_call: TRBJ2-7
clone_size: NA
d_call: NA
v_call: TRBV7-2

cdr3_nt: TGCGCCACCAAGGCGGGGACGGGATACTACGAGCAGTACTTC
cdr3_aa: CATKAGTGYYEQYF
j_call: TRBJ2-7
clone_size: once
d_call: NA
v_call: TRBV5-1

cdr3_nt: TGTGCCAGCAGCGCCTCCCCCGTACAGGGGGCCTACGAGCAGTACTTC
cdr3_aa: CASSASPVQGAYEQYF
j_call: TRBJ2-7
clone_size: NA
d_call: TRBD1
v_call: TRBV7-9

cdr3_nt: TGTGCCAGCAGCGTAGAGATGGCTGGCACTGAAGCTTTCTTT
cdr3_aa: CASSVEMAGTEAFF
j_call: TRBJ1-1
clone_size: NA
d_call: NA
v_call: TRBV9

cdr3_nt: TGCGCCAGCAGCCAATCTCCAGGGTATGGCTACACCTTC
cdr3_aa: CASSQSPGYGYTF
j_call: TRBJ1-2
clone_size: NA
d_call: NA
v_call: TRBV4-1

cdr3_nt: TGTGCCAGCAGTCCGGGTCCAACTAATGAAAAACTGTTTTTT
cdr3_aa: CASSPGPTNEKLFF
j_call: TRBJ1-4
clone_size: NA
d_call: NA
v_call: TRBV27

cdr3_nt: TGTGCCAGCAGCTACGACAGAGCTAACTATGGCTACACCTTC
cdr3_aa: CASSYDRANYGYTF
j_call: TRBJ1-2
clone_size: NA
d_call: NA
v_call: TRBV7-2

cdr3_nt: TGTGCCTGGAATCTAGCGGGGGTCGCCGCAGATACGCAGTATTTT
cdr3_aa: CAWNLAGVAADTQYF
j_call: TRBJ2-3
clone_size: NA
d_call: TRBD2
v_call: TRBV30

cdr3_nt: TGTGCCAGTAGTCCCTCCGGGACAGGGAACACTGAAGCTTTCTTT
cdr3_aa: CASSPSGTGNTEAFF
j_call: TRBJ1-1
clone_size: few
d_call: TRBD1
v_call: TRBV19

cdr3_nt: TGTGCCACCAGCAGAGGGCAGGGGGACTCCTACGAGCAGTACTTC
cdr3_aa: CATSRGQGDSYEQYF
j_call: TRBJ2-7
clone_size: NA
d_call: TRBD1
v_call: TRBV15

cdr3_nt: TGTGCCAGCAGCTTGAGACTTTACTACAATGAGCAGTTCTTC
cdr3_aa: CASSLRLYYNEQFF
j_call: TRBJ2-1
clone_size: NA
d_call: NA
v_call: TRBV5-6

cdr3_nt: TGTGCCAGTAGAGGTAGCGGAGACTACAATGAGCAGTTCTTC
cdr3_aa: CASRGSGDYNEQFF
j_call: TRBJ2-1
clone_size: NA
d_call: NA
v_call: TRBV19

cdr3_nt: TGTGCCAGTAGTATAGAGCTAGGAGGTACAGAGACCCAGTACTTC
cdr3_aa: CASSIELGGTETQYF
j_call: TRBJ2-5
clone_size: many
d_call: NA
v_call: TRBV19

cdr3_nt: TGTGCCAGTAGTATATCAAGAGGTAGCAATCAGCCCCAGCATTTT
cdr3_aa: CASSISRGSNQPQHF
j_call: TRBJ1-5
clone_size: NA
d_call: NA
v_call: TRBV19

cdr3_nt: TGTGCCAGCAGTCCGACTAGCGGGGTCACAGATACGCAGTATTTT
cdr3_aa: CASSPTSGVTDTQYF
j_call: TRBJ2-3
clone_size: NA
d_call: TRBD2
v_call: TRBV2

cdr3_nt: TGTGCCAGCAGTTCCACAGGGTACACTGAAGCTTTCTTT
cdr3_aa: CASSSTGYTEAFF
j_call: TRBJ1-1
clone_size: NA
d_call: NA
v_call: TRBV6-5

cdr3_nt: TGTGCCAGCAGCCCCCAGCAGGGAGGCTATGGCTACACCTTC
cdr3_aa: CASSPQQGGYGYTF
j_call: TRBJ1-2
clone_size: NA
d_call: NA
v_call: TRBV7-9